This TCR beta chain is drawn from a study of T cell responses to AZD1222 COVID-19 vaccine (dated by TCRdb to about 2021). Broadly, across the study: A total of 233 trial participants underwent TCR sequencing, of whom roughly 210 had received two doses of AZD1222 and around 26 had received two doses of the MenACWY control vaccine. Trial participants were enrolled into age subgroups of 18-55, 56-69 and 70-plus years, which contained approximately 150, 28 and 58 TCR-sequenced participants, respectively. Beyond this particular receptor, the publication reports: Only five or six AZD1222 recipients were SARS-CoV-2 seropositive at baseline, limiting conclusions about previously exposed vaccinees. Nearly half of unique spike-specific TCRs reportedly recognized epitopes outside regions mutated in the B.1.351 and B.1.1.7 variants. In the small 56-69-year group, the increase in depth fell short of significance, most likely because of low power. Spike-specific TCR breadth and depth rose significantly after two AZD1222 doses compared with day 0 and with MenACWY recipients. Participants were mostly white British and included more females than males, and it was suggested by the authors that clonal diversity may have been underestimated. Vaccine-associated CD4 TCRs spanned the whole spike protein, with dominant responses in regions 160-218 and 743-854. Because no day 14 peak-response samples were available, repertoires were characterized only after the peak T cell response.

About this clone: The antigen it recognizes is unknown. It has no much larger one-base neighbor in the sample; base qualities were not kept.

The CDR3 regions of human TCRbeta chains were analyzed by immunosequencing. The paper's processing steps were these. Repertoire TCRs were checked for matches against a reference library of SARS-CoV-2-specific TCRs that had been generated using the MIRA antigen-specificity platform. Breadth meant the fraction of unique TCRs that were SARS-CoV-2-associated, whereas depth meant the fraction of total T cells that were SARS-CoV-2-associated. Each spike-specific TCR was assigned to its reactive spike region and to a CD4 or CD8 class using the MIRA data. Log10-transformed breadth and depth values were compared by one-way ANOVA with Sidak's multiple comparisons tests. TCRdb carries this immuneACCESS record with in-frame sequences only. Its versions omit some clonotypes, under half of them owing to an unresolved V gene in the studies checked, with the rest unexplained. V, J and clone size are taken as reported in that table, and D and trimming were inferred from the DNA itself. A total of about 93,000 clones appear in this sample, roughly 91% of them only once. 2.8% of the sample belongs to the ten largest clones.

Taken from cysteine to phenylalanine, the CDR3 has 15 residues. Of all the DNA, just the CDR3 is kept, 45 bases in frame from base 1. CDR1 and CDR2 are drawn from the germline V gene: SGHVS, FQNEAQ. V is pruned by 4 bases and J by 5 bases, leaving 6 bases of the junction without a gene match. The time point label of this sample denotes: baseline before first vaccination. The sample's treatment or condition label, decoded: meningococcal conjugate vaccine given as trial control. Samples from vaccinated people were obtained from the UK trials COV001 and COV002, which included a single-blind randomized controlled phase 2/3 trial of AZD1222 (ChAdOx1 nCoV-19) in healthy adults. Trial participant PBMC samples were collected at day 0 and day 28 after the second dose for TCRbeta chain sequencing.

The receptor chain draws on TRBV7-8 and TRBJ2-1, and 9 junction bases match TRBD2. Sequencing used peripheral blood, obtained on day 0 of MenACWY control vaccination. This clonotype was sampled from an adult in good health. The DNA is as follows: TGTGCCAGCAGCTCCGGACTAGCGACAAACAATGAGCAGTTCTTC. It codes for CASSSGLATNNEQFF.